This T cell receptor beta chain appears in the sequencing data of a study of cytomegalovirus exposure and HLA in healthy donors. Study-wide context: The approximately 710 first-cohort repertoires and the 95 to 150 validation repertoires shared the same platform, a later analysis reported. Study results and caveats: The study designated some 180 TCR beta chains cytomegalovirus-associated. In vitro data verified a few CMV-associated chains as specific for CMV antigens. Rare TCR sequences dominated, though some public TCRs recurred in many donors.

Comments on this clone: Antigen: not known.

The assay was immunoSEQ multiplex PCR, and TCRdb's table has in-frame clones only and misses some. The sample lists 170,000 or so clones, around 82% occurring once. This CDR3 spans 14 amino acids. The V segment lost 5 bases and the J segment 6 bases; nucleotides outside the gene matches: 9. CDR1 is LNHDA, CDR2 SQIVND, per germline (reference sequence). The sequenced material came from PBMCs. This clonotype was sampled from a woman under 30 in good health and CMV-seropositive. This chain links TRBV19 with TRBJ2-7; TRBD1 aligns across 8 bases. The CDR3 region has the DNA TGTGCCAGTAGTTCGGGACAGGCCCTCTCCGAGCAGTACTTC. Its protein product is CASSSGQALSEQYF.